A single sample is the source of the 31 T cell receptor beta chains below, sequenced in a study of blood T cell repertoires in COVID-19. Using immunoSEQ multiplex PCR, the repertoire was profiled, and TCRdb retains in-frame clones only, with some absent. This table has some 300,000 clones, about 90% appearing once. Material for sequencing was PBMCs or T cells enriched from blood (not recorded which). These receptors were taken from a woman aged 45-59 years who had been exposed to COVID-19.

A few counts support this clone. Other DNA sequences within the sample encode an identical CDR3. V is TRBV7-2 and J is TRBJ1-3, with 9 bases matching TRBD1. J gave up 3 bases and V 3 bases, and 6 bases lay outside the gene matches. The CDR3 has 16 residues. The V gene's germline CDR1 is SGHTA and CDR2 FQGNSA. The CDR3 DNA sequence: TGTGCCAGCAGCTTGAGACAGGGGGAAGGTGGAAACACCATATATTTT. Its translation: CASSLRQGEGGNTIYF.

The rearrangement joins TRBV7-8 to TRBJ1-4; D unclear. The ends were cut back, 5 bases at V and 8 bases at J, with 12 bases in the middle. This CDR3 is built from 13 residues. Germline V CDR1 and CDR2: SGHVS, FQNEAQ. The CDR3 region has the DNA TGTGCCAGCAGCAGCCAAACGGGAGAAAAACTGTTTTTT. As protein: CASSSQTGEKLFF.

This rearrangement joins TRBV19 to TRBJ1-5; D perhaps matches TRBD1 (5 bases). This CDR3 region has 17 residues. Trimming removed 2 bases from V and 2 bases from J, with 16 bases in between. CDR1 and CDR2 (germline): LNHDA, SQIVND (reference sequence). This chain's CDR3 is CASSILPGVTGNQPQHF. Written as DNA, the CDR3 is TGTGCCAGTAGTATATTGCCGGGGGTTACGGGCAATCAGCCCCAGCATTTT.

The V and J genes are TRBV10-3 and TRBJ1-1; 8 nucleotides agree with TRBD1. V lost 10 bases to trimming and J lost 6 bases; unmatched junction nucleotides: 7. Germline assignment: CDR1 ENHRY and CDR2 SYGVKD. This CDR3 is 12 amino acids long. CDR3 loop: CATRTGYPEAFF. The CDR3 nucleotides are TGTGCCACCCGGACAGGGTATCCTGAAGCTTTCTTT.

The chain recombines TRBV3-1 (or the pseudogene TRBV3-2) with TRBJ1-5; maybe TRBD1 (5 bases). The CDR3 has 15 residues. From germline, CDR1 is LGHDT and CDR2 YNNKEL (reference sequence). Trimming took off 4 bases at V and 0 bases at J, with 10 bases between the two ends. This CDR3 is CASSPRQNSNQPQHF. In DNA form, the CDR3 reads TGTGCCAGCAGCCCCCGACAGAATAGCAATCAGCCCCAGCATTTT.

This chain links TRBV6-1 with TRBJ2-1; 10 positions agree with TRBD2. The germline V gene has CDR1 MNHNS and CDR2 SASEGT. V shed 3 bases and J 7 bases; nucleotides not matched to a gene: 6. The CDR3 is 15 amino acids. DNA for the CDR3: TGTGCCAGCAGTGAGCGCACTAGCGGGATTAATGAGCAGTTCTTC. This translates into CASSERTSGINEQFF.

The chain is built from TRBV29-1 and TRBJ2-1; TRBD2 agrees at 7 bases. V shed 6 bases and J 5 bases; nucleotides not matched to a gene: 7. This CDR3 has 13 amino acids. Germline-derived CDR1 and CDR2 are SQVTM and ANQGSEA. This chain's CDR3 is CSVTSDWDNEQFF. The CDR3 bases are TGCAGCGTAACTAGCGATTGGGACAATGAGCAGTTCTTC.

The chain links TRBV28 to TRBJ2-1; TRBD1 matches at 7 bases. Unmatched junction bases numbered 18, after V lost 6 bases and J lost 7 bases. CDR1 and CDR2 from the germline V gene are MDHEN and SYDVKM. The CDR3 totals 17 residues. The CDR3 reads CASSHTARQGKVNEQFF. CDR3 in DNA: TGTGCCAGCAGCCATACGGCGAGACAGGGTAAAGTGAATGAGCAGTTCTTC.

V is TRBV5-1 and J is TRBJ1-4; D may be TRBD1 (6 bases). The CDR3 contains 15 residues. CDR1 and CDR2 from the germline V gene are SGHRS and YFSETQ. V lost 2 bases to trimming and J lost 1 base, with 9 bases between them. The CDR3: CASSLIQGTNEKLFF. CDR3 coding DNA: TGCGCCAGCAGCTTAATACAGGGAACTAATGAAAAACTGTTTTTT.

This clone was seen once. The chain has TRBV2 and TRBJ1-4; 9 nucleotides align to TRBD1. After removal of 6 bases from V and 4 bases from J, the junction contained 3 bases not matched to a gene. The germline V gene has CDR1 SNHLY and CDR2 FYNNEI. The CDR3 loop spans 14 amino acids. DNA for the CDR3: TGTGCCAGCAGACAGGGGGCGGGTAATGAAAAACTGTTTTTT. It translates to CASRQGAGNEKLFF.

This rearrangement joins TRBV5-6 to TRBJ1-4; TRBD1 might be the D (6 bases). The CDR3 extends over 15 amino acids. V was cut by 2 bases and J by 7 bases, with 15 bases left in between. From germline, CDR1 is SGHDT and CDR2 YYEEEE. The CDR3 spells CASSFARGAREKLFF. CDR3 sequence (DNA): TGTGCCAGCAGCTTCGCACGGGGGGCGCGTGAAAAACTGTTTTTT.

The chain joins TRBV5-4 to TRBJ2-7; 9 bases are a match to TRBD1. The trim removed 2 bases at V and 5 bases at J, leaving 5 bases unmatched. The CDR3 contains 14 residues. Germline loops: CDR1 SGHNT, CDR2 YYREEE (reference sequence). The chain's CDR3 is CASSFGTGYDEQYF. Written as DNA, the CDR3 is TGTGCCAGCAGCTTCGGGACAGGGTATGACGAGCAGTACTTC.

The rearrangement uses TRBV2 and TRBJ2-1; 10 bases align to TRBD2. Germline V gene sequence: CDR1 SNHLY, CDR2 FYNNEI. Losses at the gene ends were 11 bases for V and 0 bases for J; bases not matched to a gene: 4. This CDR3 is 14 amino acids long. The CDR3 DNA reads TGTGCCGCACTAGCGGGGAACTCCTACAATGAGCAGTTCTTC. This gives the protein CAALAGNSYNEQFF.

The chain is built from TRBV27 and TRBJ2-1; 13 bases line up with TRBD2. V was clipped by 6 bases and J by 8 bases; unmatched bases: 7. CDR1 is MNHEY, CDR2 SMNVEV, per germline (reference sequence). The CDR3 has 15 residues. The CDR3 sequence is CASRQTSGGADEQFF. The CDR3 region has the DNA TGTGCCAGCAGACAAACTAGCGGGGGGGCCGATGAGCAGTTCTTC.

This clone was recorded once. The chain has TRBV27 and TRBJ1-2; D perhaps matches TRBD1 (5 bases). V shed 4 bases and J shed 7 bases, with 10 bases lying between them. The CDR3 has 12 amino acids. Germline V gives CDR1 MNHEY, CDR2 SMNVEV (reference sequence). DNA for the CDR3: TGTGCCAGCAGTTCATGGGGGGGTGGCTACACCTTC. Amino acid sequence: CASSSWGGGYTF.

V usage is TRBV7-9 and J usage is TRBJ1-2, with no clear D. Trimming took 1 base from V and 0 from J, leaving 3 bases between them. The germline V gene encodes CDR1 SEHNR and CDR2 FQNEAQ (reference sequence). The CDR3 contains 13 residues. Written as DNA, the CDR3 is TGTGCCAGCAGCTTAGACACTAACTATGGCTACACCTTC. It specifies CASSLDTNYGYTF.

The CDR3 coding sequence is TGCGCCAGCAGCAGCGGGGGGTTTTCCTACAATGAGCAGTTCTTC. It translates to CASSSGGFSYNEQFF. The rearrangement uses TRBV5-1 and TRBJ2-1, with 9 bases identical to TRBD2. Trimming took 4 bases from V and 1 from J; bases not matched to a gene: 3. The CDR3 is 15 amino acids. Per germline, CDR1 SGHRS and CDR2 YFSETQ.

This chain joins TRBV30 and TRBJ2-7; 10 nucleotides line up with TRBD1. This CDR3 has 16 residues. V lost 0 bases to trimming and J lost 2 bases; unmatched junction nucleotides: 7. CDR1 and CDR2 from the germline V gene are GTSNPN and SVGIG (reference sequence). CDR3 nucleotides: TGTGCCTGGAGTGTATTAGGGACAGGGGTCCCCTACGAGCAGTACTTC. It encodes CAWSVLGTGVPYEQYF.

This clone was recorded only once. The CDR3, as DNA: TGTGCCAGCAGCAACGGAAACAGGGGGGGCTATGGCTACACCTTC. Amino acids: CASSNGNRGGYGYTF. V usage is TRBV7-9 and J usage is TRBJ1-2; 8 nucleotides agree with TRBD1. V lost 5 bases, J lost 4 bases, and 9 bases stayed unmatched. Germline V CDR1 and CDR2: SEHNR, FQNEAQ (reference sequence). The CDR3 sequence is 15 residues long.

The chain recombines TRBV6-5 with TRBJ2-7; 7 nucleotides match TRBD2. Germline values: CDR1 MNHEY, CDR2 SVGAGI. The CDR3 is made up of 15 amino acids. V gave up 7 bases and J gave up 2 bases; unmatched junction bases: 11. CDR3 region: CASKETPGTTYEQYF. The CDR3 nucleotides are TGTGCCAGCAAAGAAACCCCAGGGACTACCTACGAGCAGTACTTC.

The rearrangement uses TRBV30 and TRBJ2-7; 7 bases align to TRBD1. Per germline, CDR1 GTSNPN and CDR2 SVGIG (reference sequence). The V gene end was trimmed by 5 bases and the J gene end by 2 bases; junction bases not matched to a gene: 3. The CDR3 length is 12 residues. This chain's CDR3 is CAWGTAAYEQYF. In nucleotides, the CDR3 is TGTGCCTGGGGGACAGCCGCCTACGAGCAGTACTTC.

V and J are TRBV21-1 and TRBJ1-3; the table assigns TRBD1, which was not confirmed against the DNA. TRBV21-1 constitutes a pseudogene. The CDR3 is made up of 14 amino acids. CDR3 in DNA: TGTGCCAGCAGCAAAGCAGGGGATGGGAACACCATATATTTT. Protein: CASSKAGDGNTIYF.

On this clone: This specimen includes other DNA sequences encoding the same CDR3. The chain recombines TRBV27 with TRBJ2-6, with unresolved D. This CDR3 region has 14 residues. Trimming removed 5 bases from V and 4 bases from J, with 9 bases in between. Looked up from germline, CDR1 is MNHEY and CDR2 is SMNVEV (reference sequence). The CDR3 nucleotides are TGTGCCAGCAGTCCTTCTTCGGGGGCCAACGTCCTGACTTTC. Protein sequence: CASSPSSGANVLTF.

The chain links TRBV7-9 to TRBJ1-2; D is perhaps TRBD1 (6 bases). In germline, CDR1 is SEHNR, CDR2 FQNEAQ (reference sequence). The CDR3 length is 16 residues. The V end lost 4 bases, the J end lost 6 bases, and 21 bases lay between the germline ends. The CDR3 DNA is TGTGCCAGCAGCTCCACAGGGACCTACGTCGGCGATGGCTACACCTTC. It encodes CASSSTGTYVGDGYTF. Full variable domain (rest looked up from reference TRBV7-9 and TRBJ1-2): DTGVSQNPRHKITKRGQNVTFRCDPISEHNRLYWYRQTLGQGPEFLTYFQNEAQLEKSRLLSDRFSAERPKGSFSTLEIQRTEQGDSAMYLCASSSTGTYVGDGYTFGSGTRLTVV.

CDR3 sequence: CASHIDSGGVETQYF. As DNA, the CDR3 is TGCGCCAGCCATATAGACTCCGGAGGGGTAGAGACCCAGTACTTC. The rearrangement links TRBV5-1 to TRBJ2-5, with D possibly being TRBD2 (6 bases). The CDR3 sequence is 15 residues long. V shed 7 bases and J shed 4 bases, with 20 bases lying between them. CDR1 SGHRS and CDR2 YFSETQ come from the germline V gene.

The V gene is TRBV6-2 or TRBV6-3, the J gene TRBJ1-1; D is ambiguous. Germline loops: CDR1 MNHEY, CDR2 SVGEGT. The germline V and J ends were trimmed by 2 bases and 0 bases, with 7 bases remaining between them. This CDR3 has 14 amino acids. The CDR3 DNA sequence: TGTGCCAGCAGTTACGTCGGAGTGAACACTGAAGCTTTCTTT. Protein product: CASSYVGVNTEAFF.

This chain uses TRBV3-1 (or the pseudogene TRBV3-2) with TRBJ2-5; 12 bases are a match to TRBD2. The germline V gene encodes CDR1 LGHDT and CDR2 YNNKEL (reference sequence). The CDR3 extends over 17 amino acids. V shed 0 bases, J shed 5 bases, and the junction held 7 bases outside the gene matches. CDR3 region: CASSQDRLAGVGETQYF. The CDR3 DNA follows: TGTGCCAGCAGCCAAGATAGACTAGCGGGGGTGGGGGAGACCCAGTACTTC.

In this sample, this clone turned up a few times. The chain recombines TRBV9 with TRBJ1-5, with D perhaps TRBD1 (5 bases). The CDR3 spans 13 residues. Trimming left V 0 bases short and J 6 bases short, with 7 bases between. Germline CDR1 and CDR2: SGDLS and YYNGEE. CDR3 bases: TGTGCCAGCAGCGTAGGGGGGGTTCAGCCCCAGCATTTT. It encodes CASSVGGVQPQHF.

The rearrangement uses TRBV2 and TRBJ2-7; possible D gene TRBD2, 5 bases. Germline values: CDR1 SNHLY, CDR2 FYNNEI. The V end lost 11 bases, the J end lost 0 bases, and 11 bases lay between the germline ends. The CDR3 covers 12 residues. CDR3 region: CAGSGNSYEQYF. CDR3 nucleotide sequence: TGTGCCGGGTCGGGAAACTCCTACGAGCAGTACTTC.

The chain has TRBV7-8 and TRBJ2-1, with 8 bases fitting TRBD1. V dropped 2 bases and J dropped 7; count of bases not matched to a gene: 7. Germline-derived CDR1 and CDR2 are SGHVS and FQNEAQ. CDR3 length: 15 amino acids. CDR3 coding DNA: TGTGCCAGCAGCTTAATCAGGGGGCTAGAGAATGAGCAGTTCTTC. Translating it yields CASSLIRGLENEQFF.

The chain carries TRBV7-9 and TRBJ1-1; D gene uncertain. From germline, CDR1 is SEHNR and CDR2 FQNEAQ (reference sequence). Trimming pared 4 bases from V and 1 base from J, leaving 16 bases between. The CDR3 length is 16 residues. CDR3: CASSYLSGVPNTEAFF. In DNA form, the CDR3 reads TGTGCCAGCAGCTACCTCTCCGGGGTCCCGAACACTGAAGCTTTCTTT. The full variable domain, its missing parts supplied by reference TRBV7-9 and TRBJ1-1, is DTGVSQNPRHKITKRGQNVTFRCDPISEHNRLYWYRQTLGQGPEFLTYFQNEAQLEKSRLLSDRFSAERPKGSFSTLEIQRTEQGDSAMYLCASSYLSGVPNTEAFFGQGTRLTVV.